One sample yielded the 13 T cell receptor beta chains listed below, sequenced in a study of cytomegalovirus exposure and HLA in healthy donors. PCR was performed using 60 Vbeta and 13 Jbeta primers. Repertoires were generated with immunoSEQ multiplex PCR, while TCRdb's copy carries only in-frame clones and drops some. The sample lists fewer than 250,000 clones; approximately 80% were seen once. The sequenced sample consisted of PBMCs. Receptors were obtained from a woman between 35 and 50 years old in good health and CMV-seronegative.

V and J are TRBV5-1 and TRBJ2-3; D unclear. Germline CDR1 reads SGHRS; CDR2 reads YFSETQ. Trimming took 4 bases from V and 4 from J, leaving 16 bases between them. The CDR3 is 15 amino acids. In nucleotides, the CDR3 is TGCGCCAGCAGCCCTGGGTTCTTGGGCGCAGATACGCAGTATTTT. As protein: CASSPGFLGADTQYF.

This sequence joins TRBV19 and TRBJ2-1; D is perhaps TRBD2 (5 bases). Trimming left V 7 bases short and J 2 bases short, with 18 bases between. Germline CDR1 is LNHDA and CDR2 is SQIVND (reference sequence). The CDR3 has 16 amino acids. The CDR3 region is CASNPLGEGAYNEQFF. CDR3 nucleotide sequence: TGTGCCAGTAACCCCCTGGGTGAGGGAGCCTACAATGAGCAGTTCTTC.

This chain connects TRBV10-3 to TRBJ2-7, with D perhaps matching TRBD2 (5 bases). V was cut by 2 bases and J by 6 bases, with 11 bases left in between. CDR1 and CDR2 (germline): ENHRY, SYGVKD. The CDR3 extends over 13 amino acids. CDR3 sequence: CAISEGGGGEQYV. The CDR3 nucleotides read TGTGCCATCAGTGAGGGAGGCGGCGGCGAGCAGTACGTC.

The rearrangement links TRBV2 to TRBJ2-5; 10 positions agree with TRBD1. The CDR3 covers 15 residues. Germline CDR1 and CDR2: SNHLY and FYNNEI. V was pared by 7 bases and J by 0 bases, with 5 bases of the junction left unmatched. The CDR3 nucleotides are TGTGCCAGCAACCTGGGACAGGGGTACCAAGAGACCCAGTACTTC. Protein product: CASNLGQGYQETQYF.

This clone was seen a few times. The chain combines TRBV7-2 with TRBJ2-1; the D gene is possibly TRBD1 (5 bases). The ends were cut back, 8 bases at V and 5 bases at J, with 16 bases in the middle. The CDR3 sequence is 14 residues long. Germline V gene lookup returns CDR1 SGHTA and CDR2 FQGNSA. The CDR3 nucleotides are TGTGCCAGCGGTAGGGGTGAGGCCAACAATGAGCAGTTCTTC. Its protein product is CASGRGEANNEQFF. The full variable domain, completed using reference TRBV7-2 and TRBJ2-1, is GAGVSQSPSNKVTEKGKDVELRCDPISGHTALYWYRQSLGQGLEFLIYFQGNSAPDKSGLPSDRFSAERTGGSVSTLTIQRTQQEDSAVYLCASGRGEANNEQFFGPGTRLTVL.

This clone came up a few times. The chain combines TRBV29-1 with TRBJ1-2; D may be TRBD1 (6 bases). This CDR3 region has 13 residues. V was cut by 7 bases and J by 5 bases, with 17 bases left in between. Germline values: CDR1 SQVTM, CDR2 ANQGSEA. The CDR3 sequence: CSAATTTGYGYTF. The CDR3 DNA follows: TGCAGCGCTGCTACTACTACAGGGTATGGCTACACCTTC. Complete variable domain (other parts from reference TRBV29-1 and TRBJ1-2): SAVISQKPSRDICQRGTSLTIQCQVDSQVTMMFWYRQQPGQSLTLIATANQGSEATYESGFVIDKFPISRPNLTFSTLTVSNMSPEDSSIYLCSAATTTGYGYTFGSGTRLTVV.

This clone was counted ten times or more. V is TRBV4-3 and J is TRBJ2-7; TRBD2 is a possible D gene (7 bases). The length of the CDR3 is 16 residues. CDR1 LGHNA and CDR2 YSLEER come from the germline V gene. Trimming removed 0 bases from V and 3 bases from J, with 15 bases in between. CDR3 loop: CASSQDRGGGNYEQYF. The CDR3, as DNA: TGCGCCAGCAGCCAAGATCGGGGAGGGGGTAACTACGAGCAGTACTTC.

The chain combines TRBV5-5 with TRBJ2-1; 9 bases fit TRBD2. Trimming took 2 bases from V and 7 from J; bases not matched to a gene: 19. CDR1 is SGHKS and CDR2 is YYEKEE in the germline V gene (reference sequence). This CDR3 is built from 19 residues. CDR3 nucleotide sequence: TGTGCCAGCAGCTTTGTCCCCCCCCTCCCGACTAGCGGATGGAATGAGCAGTTCTTC. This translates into CASSFVPPLPTSGWNEQFF.

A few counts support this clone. The CDR3 coding sequence is TGTGCCAGCAGTGAATCGTTGGCAGGGGGCCAGCCCCAGCATTTT. It is translated as CASSESLAGGQPQHF. This chain uses TRBV6-1 with TRBJ1-5; TRBD1 matches at 8 bases. The CDR3 is made up of 15 amino acids. Germline assignment: CDR1 MNHNS and CDR2 SASEGT. J was trimmed by 7 bases and V by 2 bases; bases with no gene match: 7.

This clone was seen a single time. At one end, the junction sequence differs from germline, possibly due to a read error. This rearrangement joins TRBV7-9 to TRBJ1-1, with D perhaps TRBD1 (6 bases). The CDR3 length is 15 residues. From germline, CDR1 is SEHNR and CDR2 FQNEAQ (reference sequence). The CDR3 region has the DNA TGTTCCAGCAGCCCGGGGGGCGCAGGGGACACTGAAGCTTTCTTT. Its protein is CSSSPGGAGDTEAFF.

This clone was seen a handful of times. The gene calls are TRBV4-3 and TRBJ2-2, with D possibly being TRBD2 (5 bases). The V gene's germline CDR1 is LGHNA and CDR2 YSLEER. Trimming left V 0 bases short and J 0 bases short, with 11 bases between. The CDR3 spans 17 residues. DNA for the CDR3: TGCGCCAGCAGCCAAGATGGGAGCGCCCCGAACACCGGGGAGCTGTTTTTT. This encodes CASSQDGSAPNTGELFF.

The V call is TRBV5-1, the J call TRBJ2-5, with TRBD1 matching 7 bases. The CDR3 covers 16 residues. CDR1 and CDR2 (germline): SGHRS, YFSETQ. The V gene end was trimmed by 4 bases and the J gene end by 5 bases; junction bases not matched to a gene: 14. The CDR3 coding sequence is TGCGCCAGCAGCCGGGACAGAGTTCGGGCAGGGGAGACCCAGTACTTC. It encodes CASSRDRVRAGETQYF.

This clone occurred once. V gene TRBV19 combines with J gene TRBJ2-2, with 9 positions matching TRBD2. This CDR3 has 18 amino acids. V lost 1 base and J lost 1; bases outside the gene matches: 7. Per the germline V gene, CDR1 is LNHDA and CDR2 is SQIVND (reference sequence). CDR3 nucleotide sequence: TGTGCCAGTAGTATAGTTGGGCTAGCGGGGAAGAACACCGGGGAGCTGTTTTTT. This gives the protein CASSIVGLAGKNTGELFF.